The following is a T cell receptor (beta chain) sequence with its context. The antigen is not known. This specimen comes from a study of beta chain features in type 1 diabetes. The wider study: Examination spanned around 110,000,000 sorted cells from all samples. Study conclusions and caveats: Significant though moderate, a shortening of TCRB CDR3s appeared in all four CD4+ subsets of Type 1 diabetes patients. High-TCR-expressing cells could be over-represented by cDNA sequencing. PCR might pick shorter templates more often, in the same way for patients and controls.

Expressed TCRB transcripts were sequenced, since all the RNA that had been isolated was reverse transcribed. This table comes from immunoSEQ multiplex PCR, and its TCRdb copy is limited to in-frame clones, with some not included. The sample has 30,000 to 45,000 clones; about 64% are singletons. Per the germline V gene, CDR1 is SEHNR and CDR2 is FQNEAQ (reference sequence). This CDR3 comprises 14 residues. Trimming at V came to 5 bases and at J to 0 bases, leaving 3 bases not matched to a gene. The TCR was taken from a woman in her twenties or thirties in good health. Sequences were obtained from Tregs from blood. V gene TRBV7-9 combines with J gene TRBJ1-1; 7 bases are a match to TRBD1. This CDR3 is CASSLQGMNTEAFF. The CDR3 coding sequence is TGTGCCAGCAGCCTACAGGGGATGAACACTGAAGCTTTCTTT. Drawing the rest from reference TRBV7-9 and TRBJ1-1, the complete variable domain is DTGVSQNPRHKITKRGQNVTFRCDPISEHNRLYWYRQTLGQGPEFLTYFQNEAQLEKSRLLSDRFSAERPKGSFSTLEIQRTEQGDSAMYLCASSLQGMNTEAFFGQGTRLTVV.